This T cell receptor beta chain was captured by sequencing in a study of beta chain features in type 1 diabetes (dated by TCRdb to 2017 to 2018). For context, the study as a whole: No differences in mean age, gender distribution, total cell number or subset yield were found between patients and healthy donors. The study compared the TCRB repertoires of sorted circulating CD4+ T cell subsets in recently diagnosed type 1 diabetes patients with those in matched healthy donors. Whereas all 28 donors provided naive and central memory subsets, regulatory and stem cell-like memory subsets were isolated from just 8 patients and about 8 healthy donors. A total of about 100,000,000 sorted cells were examined across all samples, and RNA yield correlated strongly with the number of cells per subset.

From V the trimming removes 5 bases and from J it removes 3 bases, while the gene matches leave 6 bases of the junction unaccounted for. The germline V gene yields SGHTA for CDR1 and FQGNSA for CDR2. The CDR3 measures 15 amino acids from cysteine to phenylalanine. Here the CDR3 DNA is all that survives: 45 bases in frame from base 1. There are a few counts of this clone. No antigen is known for it. No quality values exist for individual bases; no much larger clone is one base distant. What the authors observed across the whole study: At VDJ recombination sites, type 1 diabetes patients had fewer insertions and more deleted nucleotides, which implies abnormalities in thymic rearrangement. PCR may preferentially amplify shorter templates, but because patient and control samples were amplified and corrected together, any resulting skew would affect both groups equally. Sequencing cDNA rather than genomic DNA could over-represent highly expressing activated cells, although activation and CD3 levels did not differ between groups. The naive, central memory and regulatory TCRB repertoires appeared to resemble one another more closely among patients than among healthy donors. In all four CD4+ subsets, TCRB CDR3 length was moderately but significantly shorter in type 1 diabetes patients. Because small numbers of individuals were included in the HLA sub-analyses, any influence of HLA type on TCRB rearrangement was left unresolved.

The High Capacity cDNA Reverse Transcription Kit was used to reverse transcribe all of the isolated RNA, meaning that expressed TCRB transcripts were what got sequenced. Deep immunoSEQ sequencing was performed on naive, central memory and regulatory T cell samples, with an average of about 3.6 million total reads per sample. After sorted cells were lysed in RLT buffer, RNA was extracted with DNase-treated RNeasy Micro or Mini kits, with the choice depending on cell number. To prevent cross-contamination, each cell subset was processed individually, whereas patient and healthy donor samples were processed jointly. The immunoSEQ multiplex PCR was used to amplify TCRB sequences from cDNA, generating 87-bp fragments that spanned the CDR3 region. Amplicons were sequenced on the Illumina HiSeq platform. Concerning the study's data processing: PCR bias was computationally corrected using synthetic template baselines, reads within Hamming distance 2 were collapsed, and singletons that could not be merged were discarded. Reads were aligned against IMGT so that V, D and J genes, CDR3 length and insertions or deletions at six rearrangement sites could be assigned. Within each subset, clonotype counts were normalized to sorted cell number, after which true diversity and Gini coefficients were computed with the tcR R package. The overlap coefficient, calculated on TCRB nucleotide sequences, was used to quantify repertoire sharing. TCRdb took over this immuneACCESS table, retaining in-frame rearrangements with V and J assigned. Such tables are incomplete; in checked studies, under half of the missing clones stem from an unresolved V gene, and the remainder is unexplained. The V and J calls and clone size are taken from that table; D and trimming were inferred from the DNA. In this sample the table shows 200,000 to 300,000 clones, roughly 30% of which occur a single time. Approximately 4% of the sample lies in the top ten.

From each donor, a single peripheral blood sample of about 100 mL on average was drawn into heparinised tubes. Using a panel that included CD45RO, CCR7, CD25, CD127, CD95 and CD27, naive, central memory, regulatory and stem cell-like memory CD4+ T cells were sorted on a BD FACSAria II. Every sorted population had a purity above 95%. Right away, PBMCs were isolated by Lymphoprep density gradient centrifugation and were stained directly, with no culture step. To minimize batch effects, samples were stained and sorted in pairs, one healthy donor with one patient per experiment. The rearranged segments are TRBV7-2 and TRBJ2-3; 9 central bases correspond to TRBD2. Input material: central memory CD4+ T cells from blood. The TCR originated in a man younger than 45 in good health. The DNA sequence is given as TGTGCCAGCAGCCTTAGCGGGAGCGCTACAGATACGCAGTATTTT. This translates into CASSLSGSATDTQYF.